Below are 29 T cell receptor beta chains sequenced from a single sample in a study of CD8 T cells in cerebrospinal fluid in Alzheimer's disease. TCRdb reanalyzed the 10x single-cell sequencing reads and collapses them to one entry per CDR3 protein, without DNA. This listing includes some 840 distinct CDR3 sequences. The sample comprised cerebrospinal fluid. Every receptor here comes from a human donor with Parkinson's disease.

This clonotype is deemed medium-sized by its frequency. The gene calls are TRBV19 and TRBJ2-7; the D call from TCRdb, TRBD1, cannot be confirmed without DNA. Germline V CDR1 and CDR2: LNHDA, SQIVND (reference sequence). The length of the CDR3 is 13 residues. CDR3 protein: CASSTAGAREQYF. Combining the CDR3 with reference TRBV19 and TRBJ2-7 gives the whole variable domain DGGITQSPKYLFRKEGQNVTLSCEQNLNHDAMYWYRQDPGQGLRLIYYSQIVNDFQKGDIAEGYSVSREKKESFPLTVTSAQKNPTAFYLCASSTAGAREQYFGPGTRLTVT.

This clonotype is deemed large by its frequency. This chain links TRBV11-2 with TRBJ2-7; TCRdb calls TRBD1, which cannot be checked without DNA. The CDR3 covers 16 residues. Germline V gene lookup returns CDR1 SGHAT and CDR2 FQNNGV. CDR3 residues: CASSYQTGSTPYEQYF. The variable domain in full, with the rest retrieved from reference TRBV11-2 and TRBJ2-7, is EAGVAQSPRYKIIEKRQSVAFWCNPISGHATLYWYQQILGQGPKLLIQFQNNGVVDDSQLPKDRFSAERLKGVDSTLKIQPAKLEDSAVYLCASSYQTGSTPYEQYFGPGTRLTVT.

This clonotype is identified as medium-sized from frequency. The J gene is TRBJ2-3, the V gene TRBV20-1; TCRdb names TRBD1, which stays unverified in the absence of DNA. CDR3 size: 17 residues. Germline V CDR1 and CDR2: DFQATT, SNEGSKA (reference sequence). The CDR3: CSARDRASGGVYSGQYF.

This clonotype registers medium-sized by frequency. This sequence joins TRBV9 and TRBJ2-2; TCRdb gives TRBD2 as the D gene, but with no DNA this cannot be confirmed. Germline V gene lookup returns CDR1 SGDLS and CDR2 YYNGEE. The CDR3 consists of 14 residues. This CDR3 is CASSVAPLTGELFF.

This clonotype is medium-sized by frequency. The rearrangement links TRBV6-2 or TRBV6-3 to TRBJ1-6; the D gene TCRdb calls, TRBD1, cannot be checked with no DNA. The germline V gene encodes CDR1 MNHEY and CDR2 SVGEGT. The CDR3 is 15 amino acids. CDR3 in amino acids: CASRLDRDYNSPLHF.

Measured by frequency, this clonotype is medium-sized. The chain is built from TRBV7-2 and TRBJ2-5; TCRdb reports TRBD1, a call that lacks DNA to check it against. CDR3 length: 15 amino acids. Germline CDR1 reads SGHTA; CDR2 reads FQGNSA. The CDR3 here is CASSLARTGRETQYF.

Judged by frequency, this clonotype is medium-sized. The gene calls are TRBV9 and TRBJ2-1. Germline-derived CDR1 and CDR2 are SGDLS and YYNGEE. There are 13 residues in the CDR3. CDR3 sequence: CASSVARLDEQFF. Variable domain in full (rest from reference TRBV9 and TRBJ2-1): DSGVTQTPKHLITATGQRVTLRCSPRSGDLSVYWYQQSLDQGLQFLIQYYNGEERAKGNILERFSAQQFPDLHSELNLSSLELGDSALYFCASSVARLDEQFFGPGTRLTVL.

This chain connects TRBV12-3 or TRBV12-4 to TRBJ1-3; TCRdb proposes TRBD1, but this gene call is untestable without DNA. The CDR3 totals 13 residues. The CDR3 is CASGAASGNTIYF.

According to its frequency, this clonotype is large. V and J are TRBV9 and TRBJ2-5; with no DNA, the TCRdb D assignment of TRBD2 cannot be verified. Germline V lookup: CDR1 SGDLS, CDR2 YYNGEE. This CDR3 is built from 14 residues. CDR3 protein: CASSTGTVQETQYF.

According to its frequency, this clonotype is medium-sized. The rearrangement uses TRBV3-1 and TRBJ1-3; the D gene TCRdb calls, TRBD1, cannot be checked with no DNA. CDR3 length: 15 residues. Per germline, CDR1 LGHDT and CDR2 YNNKEL (reference sequence). CDR3 in amino acids: CASSQATGGGNTIYF.

Considering frequency, this clonotype is medium-sized (0.01 to 0.1%). The chain is built from TRBV11-2 and TRBJ1-3; with no DNA, the TCRdb D assignment of TRBD1 cannot be verified. This CDR3 contains 16 residues. Per germline, CDR1 SGHAT and CDR2 FQNNGV. The chain's CDR3 is CASSRDSYFSGNTIYF.

This clonotype shows up as medium-sized by frequency. CDR3 protein: CASSPSTGRPSSYNEQFF. The gene calls are TRBV28 and TRBJ2-1; TCRdb proposes TRBD1, but this gene call is untestable without DNA. This CDR3 region has 18 residues. Germline CDR1 and CDR2: MDHEN and SYDVKM.

The chain carries TRBV28 and TRBJ1-6; TCRdb's assignment of TRBD1 cannot be checked, as there is no DNA. The V gene's germline CDR1 is MDHEN and CDR2 SYDVKM. This CDR3 is 12 amino acids long. This CDR3 is CASSASPFPLHF. The full variable domain, rest sourced from reference TRBV28 and TRBJ1-6, is DVKVTQSSRYLVKRTGEKVFLECVQDMDHENMFWYRQDPGLGLRLIYFSYDVKMKEKGDIPEGYSVSREKKERFSLILESASTNQTSMYLCASSASPFPLHFGNGTRLTVT.

Measured by frequency, this clonotype is medium-sized. V usage is TRBV20-1 and J usage is TRBJ2-4; TCRdb picks TRBD2, but there is no DNA to check that call. Germline V gene data show CDR1 as DFQATT and CDR2 as SNEGSKA (reference sequence). This CDR3 spans 14 amino acids. CDR3 in amino acids: CSAWTRLAKNIQYF.

By frequency, this clonotype registers medium-sized. This chain's CDR3 is CASSLTSGNTGELFF. The rearrangement joins TRBV6-4 to TRBJ2-2; the D call from TCRdb, TRBD2, cannot be confirmed without DNA. CDR1 and CDR2 from the germline V gene are MRHNA and SNTAGT. CDR3 length: 15 residues.

This clonotype is large (0.1 to 1%) by frequency. The chain recombines TRBV20-1 with TRBJ2-4; the D call of TRBD1 rests on TCRdb alone, since no DNA is present to check it. CDR3 length: 15 amino acids. Germline CDR1 and CDR2: DFQATT and SNEGSKA (reference sequence). The CDR3: CSARDPGTGANIQYF.

Frequency places this clonotype as hyperexpanded (1% or more). This chain joins TRBV30 and TRBJ1-1. The V gene's germline CDR1 is GTSNPN and CDR2 SVGIG (reference sequence). This CDR3 is built from 16 residues. CDR3 loop: CAWSVQGRNPITEAFF.

Its frequency marks this clonotype as large. The chain employs TRBV5-1 and TRBJ2-1; TCRdb outputs TRBD2, but without DNA this stays unchecked. Germline loops: CDR1 SGHRS, CDR2 YFSETQ. The CDR3 has 15 residues. The CDR3: CASSLMAGGYNEQFF.

Frequency places this clonotype as large. The genes are TRBV28 and TRBJ1-2. CDR3 length: 12 amino acids. From germline, CDR1 is MDHEN and CDR2 SYDVKM. The CDR3 protein is CASTPTGYGYTF.

Its frequency marks this clonotype as medium-sized. This chain joins TRBV4-2 and TRBJ1-6; TCRdb returns TRBD1, unconfirmable since there is no DNA. The CDR3 length is 15 residues. The germline V gene has CDR1 LGHNA and CDR2 YNFKEQ. The CDR3 loop reads CASSLAGTVNSPLHF.

The chain carries TRBV27 and TRBJ2-7. Per the germline V gene, CDR1 is MNHEY and CDR2 is SMNVEV (reference sequence). CDR3 length: 14 residues. CDR3 region: CASSLDGTTYEQYF.

Considering frequency, this clonotype is medium-sized. The gene calls are TRBV20-1 and TRBJ2-3; TCRdb's D call, TRBD2, is unchecked because there is no DNA. Germline lookup yields CDR1 DFQATT and CDR2 SNEGSKA (reference sequence). The CDR3 contains 19 residues. CDR3 region: CSARDSGTSVFRGEDTQYF.

This clonotype shows up as medium-sized by frequency. The rearrangement joins TRBV6-2 or TRBV6-3 to TRBJ2-5; TCRdb's D call of TRBD2 is untestable without DNA. The CDR3 has 17 amino acids. In germline, CDR1 is MNHEY, CDR2 SVGEGT. CDR3 region: CASSYVAGSPYQETQYF.

This clonotype is labeled large based on frequency. The chain is built from TRBV10-3 and TRBJ1-5; the TCRdb call, TRBD1, lacks DNA for checking. The CDR3 spans 17 residues. Per germline, CDR1 ENHRY and CDR2 SYGVKD. This CDR3 is CAISERGGDTSNQPQHF.

The chain joins TRBV6-6 to TRBJ1-4. The CDR3 runs to 17 residues. Germline CDR1 and CDR2: MNHNY and SVGAGI (reference sequence). CDR3 in amino acids: CASSRGGNGEDNEKLFF.

This clonotype registers medium-sized by frequency. CDR3 amino acids: CASSPVPETQYF. The chain employs TRBV7-2 and TRBJ2-5. CDR3 length: 12 residues. The germline V gene encodes CDR1 SGHTA and CDR2 FQGNSA.

This clonotype is identified as medium-sized from frequency. The chain couples TRBV7-8 to TRBJ2-1; the D gene TCRdb calls, TRBD2, cannot be checked with no DNA. CDR3 length: 17 amino acids. From germline, CDR1 is SGHVS and CDR2 FQNEAQ. This CDR3 reads CASSSAVAGGAYNEQFF.

Considering frequency, this clonotype is medium-sized. The V and J genes are TRBV5-4 and TRBJ2-7; TCRdb's assignment of TRBD2 cannot be checked, as there is no DNA. Per germline, CDR1 SGHNT and CDR2 YYREEE (reference sequence). The CDR3 loop spans 15 amino acids. CDR3 protein: CASSLTSGGAGEQYF.

By frequency, this clonotype is medium-sized (0.01 to 0.1%). The chain carries TRBV30 and TRBJ1-2. The CDR3 covers 14 residues. Germline V gene data show CDR1 as GTSNPN and CDR2 as SVGIG (reference sequence). The CDR3 is CAWSGQGSWYGYTF.